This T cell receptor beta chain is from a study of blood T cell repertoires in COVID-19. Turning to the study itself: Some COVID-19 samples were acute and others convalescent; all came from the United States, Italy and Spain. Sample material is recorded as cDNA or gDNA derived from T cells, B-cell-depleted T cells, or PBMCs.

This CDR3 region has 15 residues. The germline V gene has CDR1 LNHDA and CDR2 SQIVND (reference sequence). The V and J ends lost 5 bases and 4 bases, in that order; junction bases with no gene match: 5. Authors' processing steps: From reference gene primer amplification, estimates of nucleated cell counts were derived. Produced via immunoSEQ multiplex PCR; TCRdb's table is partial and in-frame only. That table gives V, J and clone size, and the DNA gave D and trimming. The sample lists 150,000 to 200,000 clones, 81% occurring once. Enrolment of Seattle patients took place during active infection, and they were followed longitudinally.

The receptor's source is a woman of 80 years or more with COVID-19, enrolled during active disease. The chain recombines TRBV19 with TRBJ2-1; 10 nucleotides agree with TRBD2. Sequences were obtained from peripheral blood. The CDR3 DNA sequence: TGTGCCAGTAGTTGGTCTAGCGGGGGATACAATGAGCAGTTCTTC. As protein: CASSWSSGGYNEQFF.